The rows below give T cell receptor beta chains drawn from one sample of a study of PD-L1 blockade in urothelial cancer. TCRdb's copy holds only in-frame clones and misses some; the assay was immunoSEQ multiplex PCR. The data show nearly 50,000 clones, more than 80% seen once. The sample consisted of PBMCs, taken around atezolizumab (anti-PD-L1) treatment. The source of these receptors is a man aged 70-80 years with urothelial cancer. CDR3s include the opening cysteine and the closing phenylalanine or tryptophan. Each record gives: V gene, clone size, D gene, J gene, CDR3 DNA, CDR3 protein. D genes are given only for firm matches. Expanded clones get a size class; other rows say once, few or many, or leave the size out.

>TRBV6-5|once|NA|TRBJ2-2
TGTGCCAGCAGTAGACGGGAAACCGGGGAGCTGTTTTTT
CASSRRETGELFF
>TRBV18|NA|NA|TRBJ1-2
TGTGCCAGCTCACCAGGACAAGGCTATGGCTACACCTTC
CASSPGQGYGYTF
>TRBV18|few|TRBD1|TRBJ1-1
TGTGCCAGCTCATCGGGACAGGACACTGAAGCTTTCTTT
CASSSGQDTEAFF
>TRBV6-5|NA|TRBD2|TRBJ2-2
TGTGCCAGCAGTTCCCTTGGCGGGGGGAACACCGGGGAGCTGTTTTTT
CASSSLGGGNTGELFF
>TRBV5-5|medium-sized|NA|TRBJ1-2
TGTGCCAGCAGCTTGGCCGGAGGGGCTCACTATGGCTACACCTTC
CASSLAGGAHYGYTF
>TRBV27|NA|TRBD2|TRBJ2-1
TGTGCCAGCAGTTTGTCTAGCGGCAGCTCCTACAATGAGCAGTTCTTC
CASSLSSGSSYNEQFF
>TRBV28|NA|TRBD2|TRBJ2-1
TGTGCCAGCAGTCCCTTTAATGCGGGAGTGAGGCGTGAGCAGTTCTTC
CASSPFNAGVRREQFF
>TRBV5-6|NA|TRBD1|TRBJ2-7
TGTGCCAGCAGCCGGGACAGGGTATCCTACGAGCAGTACTTC
CASSRDRVSYEQYF
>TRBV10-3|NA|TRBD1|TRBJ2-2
TGTGCCCACTCAAGCAGGGGGCGGGAAACCGGGGAGCTGTTTTTT
CAHSSRGRETGELFF
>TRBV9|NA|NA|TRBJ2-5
TGTGCCAGCAGCCCCCGACTAGTCGTGGAGACCCAGTACTTC
CASSPRLVVETQYF
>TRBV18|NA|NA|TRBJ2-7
TGTGCCAGCTCACCACCGAGGGTCGGAGTAGGCGAGCAGTACTTC
CASSPPRVGVGEQYF
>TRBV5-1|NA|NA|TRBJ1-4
TGCGCCAGCAGCATAACCCCTGGCACAACTAATGAAAAACTGTTTTTT
CASSITPGTTNEKLFF
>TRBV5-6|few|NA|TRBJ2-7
TGTGCCACCACCCAATTGGCGGAGAGCTCCTACGAGCAGTACTTC
CATTQLAESSYEQYF
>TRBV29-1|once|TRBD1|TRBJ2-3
TGCAGCGCGCGGGACAGGGTTGGTACAGATACGCAGTATTTT
CSARDRVGTDTQYF
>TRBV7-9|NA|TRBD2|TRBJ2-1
TGTGCCAGCAGCACCCCTAGCGGGACGGACTACAATGAGCAGTTCTTC
CASSTPSGTDYNEQFF
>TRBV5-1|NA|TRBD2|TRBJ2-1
TGCGCCAGCAGCTTGCCCGGGACTAACTACAATGAGCAGTTCTTC
CASSLPGTNYNEQFF
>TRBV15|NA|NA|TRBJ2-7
TGTGCCACCAGCAGAGATGAGGGGGTCGAGCAGTACTTC
CATSRDEGVEQYF
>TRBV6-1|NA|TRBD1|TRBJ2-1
TGTGCCAGCAACCCTGGGACAGGGACTTACAATGAGCAGTTCTTC
CASNPGTGTYNEQFF
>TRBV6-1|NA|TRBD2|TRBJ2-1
TGTGCCGGCTCCGGTACTAGCGGAGCATACAATGAGCAGTTCTTC
CAGSGTSGAYNEQFF
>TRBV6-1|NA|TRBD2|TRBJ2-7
TGTGCCAGCAGTGAATTGGGCGGGAGATCCTACGAGCAGTACTTC
CASSELGGRSYEQYF
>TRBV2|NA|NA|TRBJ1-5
TGTGCCAGCAGTGGAGGACAACTTAGCAATCAGCCCCAGCATTTT
CASSGGQLSNQPQHF
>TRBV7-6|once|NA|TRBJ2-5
TGTGCCAGCAGCTTAGGCAGGTGGGGTGGAGGTGACCAGTACTTC
CASSLGRWGGGDQYF
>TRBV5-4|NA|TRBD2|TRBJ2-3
TGTGCCAGCAGCTTTGGGACTAGGGTGGGTACGCAGTATTTT
CASSFGTRVGTQYF
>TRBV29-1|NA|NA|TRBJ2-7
TGCAGCGTTTGTGTTACTACCTACGAGCAGTACTTC
CSVCVTTYEQYF